This T cell receptor (beta chain) comes out of a study of blood T cell repertoires in COVID-19. Study information: Sources were T cells, B-cell-depleted T cells, or PBMCs; the material itself was cDNA or gDNA.

Method: immunoSEQ multiplex PCR; TCRdb's copy keeps in-frame clones and lacks some. The sample has 220,000 or so clones; about four fifths are singletons. Material: PBMCs or T cells enriched from blood (not recorded which). The receptor was isolated from a woman aged 60-75 years who had recovered from COVID-19.

CDR3 sequence: CASSPRQGDTYEQYF. The DNA for the CDR3 is TGTGCCAGCAGTCCCCGACAGGGGGACACCTACGAGCAGTACTTC. The rearrangement uses TRBV6-5 and TRBJ2-7; 9 bases agree with TRBD1. This CDR3 region has 15 residues. With 5 bases clipped from V and 2 bases from J, the junction kept 7 bases outside the gene matches. Germline assignment: CDR1 MNHEY and CDR2 SVGAGI.